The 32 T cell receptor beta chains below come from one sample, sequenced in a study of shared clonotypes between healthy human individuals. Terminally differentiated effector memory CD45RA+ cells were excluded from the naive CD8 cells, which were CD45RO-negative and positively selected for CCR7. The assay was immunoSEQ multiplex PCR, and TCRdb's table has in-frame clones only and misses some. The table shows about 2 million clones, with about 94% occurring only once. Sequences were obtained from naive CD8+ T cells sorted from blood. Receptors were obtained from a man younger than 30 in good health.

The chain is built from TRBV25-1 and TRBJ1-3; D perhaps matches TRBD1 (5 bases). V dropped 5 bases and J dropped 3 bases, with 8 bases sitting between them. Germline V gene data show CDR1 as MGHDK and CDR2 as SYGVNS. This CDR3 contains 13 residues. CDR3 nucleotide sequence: TGTGCCAGCAGTTGGGGGAATGGAAACACCATATATTTT. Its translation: CASSWGNGNTIYF.

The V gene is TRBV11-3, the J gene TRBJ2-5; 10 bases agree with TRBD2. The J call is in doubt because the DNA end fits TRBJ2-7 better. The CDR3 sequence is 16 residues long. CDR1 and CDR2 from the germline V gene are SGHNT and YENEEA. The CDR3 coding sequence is TGTGCCAGCAGCTTAGATCTTCCTAGCGGGAGCTCCGAGCAGTACTTC. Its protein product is CASSLDLPSGSSEQYF.

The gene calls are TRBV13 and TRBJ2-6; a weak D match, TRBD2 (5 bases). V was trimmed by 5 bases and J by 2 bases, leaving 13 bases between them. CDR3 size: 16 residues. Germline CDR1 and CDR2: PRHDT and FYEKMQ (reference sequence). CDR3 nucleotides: TGTGCCAGCAGCACCTCACTCGGGGCTGGGGCCAACGTCCTGACTTTC. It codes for CASSTSLGAGANVLTF.

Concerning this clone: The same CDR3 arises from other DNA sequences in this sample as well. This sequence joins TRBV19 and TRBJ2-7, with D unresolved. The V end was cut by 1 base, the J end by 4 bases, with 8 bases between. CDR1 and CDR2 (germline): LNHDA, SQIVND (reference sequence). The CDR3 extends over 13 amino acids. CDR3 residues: CASSIGSPYEQYF. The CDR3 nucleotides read TGTGCCAGTAGTATAGGCAGTCCTTACGAGCAGTACTTC.

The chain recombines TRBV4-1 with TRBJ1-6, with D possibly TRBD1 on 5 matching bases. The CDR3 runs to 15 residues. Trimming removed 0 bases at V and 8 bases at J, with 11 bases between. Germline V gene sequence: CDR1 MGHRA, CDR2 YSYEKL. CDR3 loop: CASSQEGGLYSPLHF. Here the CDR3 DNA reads TGCGCCAGCAGCCAAGAGGGGGGATTGTATTCACCCCTCCACTTT.

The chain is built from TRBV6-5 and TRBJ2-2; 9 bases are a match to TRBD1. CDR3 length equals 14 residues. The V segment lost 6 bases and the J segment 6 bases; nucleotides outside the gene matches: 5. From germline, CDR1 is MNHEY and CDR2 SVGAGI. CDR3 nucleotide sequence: TGTGCCAGCAGGATACAGGGGGCGCCCGGGGAGCTGTTTTTT. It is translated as CASRIQGAPGELFF.

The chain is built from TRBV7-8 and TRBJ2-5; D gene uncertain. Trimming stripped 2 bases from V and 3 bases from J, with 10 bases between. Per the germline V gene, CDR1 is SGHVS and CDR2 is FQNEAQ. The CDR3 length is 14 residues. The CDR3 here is CASSLLKVEETQYF. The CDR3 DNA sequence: TGTGCCAGCAGCTTATTAAAGGTAGAAGAGACCCAGTACTTC.

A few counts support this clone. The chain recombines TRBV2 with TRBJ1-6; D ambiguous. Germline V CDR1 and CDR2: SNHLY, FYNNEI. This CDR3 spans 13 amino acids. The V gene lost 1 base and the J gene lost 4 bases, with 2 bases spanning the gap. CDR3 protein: CASSEEYNSPLHF. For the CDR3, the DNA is TGTGCCAGCAGTGAAGAGTATAATTCACCCCTCCACTTT.

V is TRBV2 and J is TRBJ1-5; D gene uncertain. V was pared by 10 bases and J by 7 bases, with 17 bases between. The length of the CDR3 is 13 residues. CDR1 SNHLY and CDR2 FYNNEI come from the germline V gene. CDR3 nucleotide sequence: TGTGCCATTGCGGAGATGACGGGCCAGCCCCAGCATTTT. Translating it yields CAIAEMTGQPQHF.

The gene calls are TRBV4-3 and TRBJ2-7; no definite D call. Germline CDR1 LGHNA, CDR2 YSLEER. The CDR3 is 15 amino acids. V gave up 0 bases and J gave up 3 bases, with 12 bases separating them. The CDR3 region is CASSQDRGGVYEQYF. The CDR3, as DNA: TGCGCCAGCAGCCAAGATCGAGGCGGAGTCTACGAGCAGTACTTC.

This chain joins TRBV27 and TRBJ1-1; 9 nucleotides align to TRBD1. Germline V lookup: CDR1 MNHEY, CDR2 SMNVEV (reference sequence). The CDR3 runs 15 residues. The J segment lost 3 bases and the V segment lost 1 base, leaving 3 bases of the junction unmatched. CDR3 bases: TGTGCCAGCAGTTTATTGGGGACAGGGCACACTGAAGCTTTCTTT. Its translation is CASSLLGTGHTEAFF.

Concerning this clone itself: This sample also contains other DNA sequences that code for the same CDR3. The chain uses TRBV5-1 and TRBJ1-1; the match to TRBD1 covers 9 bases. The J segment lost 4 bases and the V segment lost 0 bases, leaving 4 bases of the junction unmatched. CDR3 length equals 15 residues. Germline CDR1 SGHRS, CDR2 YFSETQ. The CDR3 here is CASSLAGTGFTEAFF. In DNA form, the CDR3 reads TGCGCCAGCAGCTTGGCAGGGACAGGGTTCACTGAAGCTTTCTTT. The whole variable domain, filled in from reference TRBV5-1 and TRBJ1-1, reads KAGVTQTPRYLIKTRGQQVTLSCSPISGHRSVSWYQQTPGQGLQFLFEYFSETQRNKGNFPGRFSGRQFSNSRSEMNVSTLELGDSALYLCASSLAGTGFTEAFFGQGTRLTVV.

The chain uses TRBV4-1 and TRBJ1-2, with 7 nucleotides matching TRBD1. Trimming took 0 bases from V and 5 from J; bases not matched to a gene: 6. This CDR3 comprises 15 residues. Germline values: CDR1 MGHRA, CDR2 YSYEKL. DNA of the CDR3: TGCGCCAGCAGCCAAGAAACAGGGGTGGGGTATGGCTACACCTTC. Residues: CASSQETGVGYGYTF.

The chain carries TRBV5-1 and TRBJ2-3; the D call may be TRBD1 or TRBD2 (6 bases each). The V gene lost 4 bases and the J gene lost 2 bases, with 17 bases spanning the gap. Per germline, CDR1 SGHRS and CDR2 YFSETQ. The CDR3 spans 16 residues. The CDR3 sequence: CASSGGTWGPTDTQYF. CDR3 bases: TGCGCCAGCAGCGGAGGGACCTGGGGGCCCACAGATACGCAGTATTTT.

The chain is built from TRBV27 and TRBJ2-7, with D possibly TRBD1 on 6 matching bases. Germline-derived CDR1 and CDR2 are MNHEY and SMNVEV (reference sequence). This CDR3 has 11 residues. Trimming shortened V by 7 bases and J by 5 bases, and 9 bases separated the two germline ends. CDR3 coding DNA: TGTGCCAGCATTTCAGGGGACGAGCAGTACTTC. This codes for CASISGDEQYF.

As DNA, the CDR3 is TGTGCCAGCAGCCAAGATCAGGCAGGTCCTTCCTACGAGCAGTACTTC. The encoded protein is CASSQDQAGPSYEQYF. The chain carries TRBV4-2 and TRBJ2-7; D ambiguous. Trimming shortened V by 0 bases and J by 1 base, and 13 bases separated the two germline ends. The germline gives CDR1 LGHNA, CDR2 YNFKEQ. The length of the CDR3 is 16 residues.

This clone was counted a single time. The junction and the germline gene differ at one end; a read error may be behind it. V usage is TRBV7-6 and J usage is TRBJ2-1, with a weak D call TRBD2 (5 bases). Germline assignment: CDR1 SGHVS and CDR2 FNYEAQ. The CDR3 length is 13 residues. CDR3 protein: CASSLAYYNEQFF. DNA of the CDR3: TGTGCCAGCAGCCTAGCATACTACAATGAGCAGTTCTTC.

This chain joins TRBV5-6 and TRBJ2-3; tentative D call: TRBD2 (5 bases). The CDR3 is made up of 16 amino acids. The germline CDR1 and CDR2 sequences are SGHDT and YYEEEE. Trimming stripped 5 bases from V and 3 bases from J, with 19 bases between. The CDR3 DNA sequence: TGTGCCAGCAGACAAGGGCGGGTAGGAGAGACAGATACGCAGTATTTT. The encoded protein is CASRQGRVGETDTQYF.

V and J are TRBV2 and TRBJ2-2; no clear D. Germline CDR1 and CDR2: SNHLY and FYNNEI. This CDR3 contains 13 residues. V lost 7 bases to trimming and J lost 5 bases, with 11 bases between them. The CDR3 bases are TGTGCCAGCAACCGGGCCCAGACCGGGGAGCTGTTTTTT. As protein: CASNRAQTGELFF.

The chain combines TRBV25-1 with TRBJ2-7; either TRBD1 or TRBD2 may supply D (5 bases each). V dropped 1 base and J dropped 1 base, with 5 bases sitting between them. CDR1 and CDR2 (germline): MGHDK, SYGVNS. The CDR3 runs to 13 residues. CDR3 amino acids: CASSEWGSYEQYF. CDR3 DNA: TGTGCCAGCAGTGAATGGGGGTCCTACGAGCAGTACTTC.

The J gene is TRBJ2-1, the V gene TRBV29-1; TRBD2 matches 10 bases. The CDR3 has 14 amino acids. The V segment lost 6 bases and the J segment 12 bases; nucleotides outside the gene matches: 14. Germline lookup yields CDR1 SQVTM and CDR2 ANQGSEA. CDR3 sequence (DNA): TGCAGCGTCCTAGCGGGAGAAGTCTTGTTAGGGCAGTTCTTC. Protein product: CSVLAGEVLLGQFF.

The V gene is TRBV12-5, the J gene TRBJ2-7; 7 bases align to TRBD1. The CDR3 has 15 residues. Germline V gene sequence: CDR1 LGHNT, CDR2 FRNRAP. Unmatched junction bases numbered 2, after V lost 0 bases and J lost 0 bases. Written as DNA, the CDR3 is TGTGCTAGTGGTTTGGTACAGGGGTCCTCCTACGAGCAGTACTTC. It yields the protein CASGLVQGSSYEQYF.

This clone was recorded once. The CDR3 region has the DNA TGTGCCAGCAGCTTGTATATCGGGGTCAGGGACCAAGAGACCCAGTACTTC. Its translation: CASSLYIGVRDQETQYF. V usage is TRBV5-5 and J usage is TRBJ2-5; D is tentatively TRBD1 or TRBD2 (5 bases each). Trimming took off 1 base at V and 0 bases at J, with 16 bases between the two ends. Germline V CDR1 and CDR2: SGHKS, YYEKEE (reference sequence). This CDR3 region has 17 residues.

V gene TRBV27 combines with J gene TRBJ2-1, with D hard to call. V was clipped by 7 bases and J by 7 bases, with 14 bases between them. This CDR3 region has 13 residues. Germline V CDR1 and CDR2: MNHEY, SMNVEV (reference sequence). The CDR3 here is CASNPSRWNEQFF. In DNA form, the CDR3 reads TGTGCCAGCAACCCGAGTCGGTGGAATGAGCAGTTCTTC.

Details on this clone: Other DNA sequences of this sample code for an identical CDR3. The CDR3 is CASSLTGGSYEQYF. The CDR3 nucleotides read TGTGCCAGCAGTCTTACGGGGGGAAGCTACGAGCAGTACTTC. The chain uses TRBV28 and TRBJ2-7; 7 bases line up with TRBD2. V lost 5 bases, J lost 3 bases, and 7 bases stayed unmatched. The CDR3 runs to 14 residues. Per germline, CDR1 MDHEN and CDR2 SYDVKM.

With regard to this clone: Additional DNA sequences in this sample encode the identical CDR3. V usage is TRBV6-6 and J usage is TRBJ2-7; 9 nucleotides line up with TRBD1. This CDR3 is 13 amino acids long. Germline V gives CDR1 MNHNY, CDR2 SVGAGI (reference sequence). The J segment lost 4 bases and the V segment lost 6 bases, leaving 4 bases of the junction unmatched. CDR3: CASSLDRGYEQYF. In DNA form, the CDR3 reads TGTGCCAGCAGCTTGGACAGGGGATACGAGCAGTACTTC.

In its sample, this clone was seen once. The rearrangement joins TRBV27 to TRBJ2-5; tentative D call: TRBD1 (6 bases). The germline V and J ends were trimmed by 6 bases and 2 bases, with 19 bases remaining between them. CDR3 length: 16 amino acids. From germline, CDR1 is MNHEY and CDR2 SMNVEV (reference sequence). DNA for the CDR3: TGTGCCAGCAGCCAGATCCGGGCCCAGGGGCAAGAGACCCAGTACTTC. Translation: CASSQIRAQGQETQYF.

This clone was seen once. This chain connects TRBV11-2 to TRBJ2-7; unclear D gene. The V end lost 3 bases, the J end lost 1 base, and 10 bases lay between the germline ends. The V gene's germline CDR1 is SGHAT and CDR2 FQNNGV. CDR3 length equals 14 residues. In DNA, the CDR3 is TGTGCCAGCAGCTTGACGGTGGGATCCTACGAGCAGTACTTC. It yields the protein CASSLTVGSYEQYF.

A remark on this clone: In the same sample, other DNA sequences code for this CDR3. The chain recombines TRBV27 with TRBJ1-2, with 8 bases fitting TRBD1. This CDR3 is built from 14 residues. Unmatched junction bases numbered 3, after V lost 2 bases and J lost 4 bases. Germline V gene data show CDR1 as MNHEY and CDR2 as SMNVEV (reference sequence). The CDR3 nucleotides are TGTGCCAGCAGTTTAGGACAGGGCACCTATGGCTACACCTTC. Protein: CASSLGQGTYGYTF.

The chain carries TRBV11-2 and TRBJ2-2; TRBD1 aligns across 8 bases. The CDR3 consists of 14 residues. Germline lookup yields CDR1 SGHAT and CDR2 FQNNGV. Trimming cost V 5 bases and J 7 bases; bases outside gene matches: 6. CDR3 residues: CASSPPGGVGELFF. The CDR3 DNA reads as TGTGCCAGCAGCCCCCCAGGGGGCGTCGGGGAGCTGTTTTTT.

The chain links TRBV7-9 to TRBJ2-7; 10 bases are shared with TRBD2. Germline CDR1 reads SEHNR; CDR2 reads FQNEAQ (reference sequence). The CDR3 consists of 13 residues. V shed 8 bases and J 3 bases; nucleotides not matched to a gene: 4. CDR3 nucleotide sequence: TGTGCCAGCTCTCTAGCGGGGGTCTACGAGCAGTACTTC. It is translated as CASSLAGVYEQYF.

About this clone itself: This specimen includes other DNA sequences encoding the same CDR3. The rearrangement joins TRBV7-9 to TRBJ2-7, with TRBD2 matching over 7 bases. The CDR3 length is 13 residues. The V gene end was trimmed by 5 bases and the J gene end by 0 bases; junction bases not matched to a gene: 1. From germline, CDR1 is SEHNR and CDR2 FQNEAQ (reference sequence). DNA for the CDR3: TGTGCCAGCAGCCCTAGCGGCTCCTACGAGCAGTACTTC. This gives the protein CASSPSGSYEQYF.